This record concerns one TCR beta chain sequence. The target antigen is unknown. This sample stems from a study of shared clonotypes between healthy human individuals. Study-wide results and caveats: What naive subsets generally showed was a larger estimated richness than memory subsets showed.

TCRdb's table, derived via immunoSEQ multiplex PCR, lists solely in-frame clones and lacks some. The data hold approximately 500,000 clones, with 90% to 96% observed a single time. The V end lost 5 bases, the J end lost 4 bases, and 15 bases lay between the germline ends. CDR3 size: 14 residues. Per germline, CDR1 MDHEN and CDR2 SYDVKM. This sequence originates from a woman aged 25 to 45 in good health. V is TRBV28 and J is TRBJ2-7; D remains ambiguous. The sequenced material came from naive CD4+ T cells sorted from blood. The subset is: CD45RA+ positively selected. CDR3 region: CASSAHRLVYEQYF. DNA for the CDR3: TGTGCCAGCAGTGCACACCGCCTGGTGTACGAGCAGTACTTC.